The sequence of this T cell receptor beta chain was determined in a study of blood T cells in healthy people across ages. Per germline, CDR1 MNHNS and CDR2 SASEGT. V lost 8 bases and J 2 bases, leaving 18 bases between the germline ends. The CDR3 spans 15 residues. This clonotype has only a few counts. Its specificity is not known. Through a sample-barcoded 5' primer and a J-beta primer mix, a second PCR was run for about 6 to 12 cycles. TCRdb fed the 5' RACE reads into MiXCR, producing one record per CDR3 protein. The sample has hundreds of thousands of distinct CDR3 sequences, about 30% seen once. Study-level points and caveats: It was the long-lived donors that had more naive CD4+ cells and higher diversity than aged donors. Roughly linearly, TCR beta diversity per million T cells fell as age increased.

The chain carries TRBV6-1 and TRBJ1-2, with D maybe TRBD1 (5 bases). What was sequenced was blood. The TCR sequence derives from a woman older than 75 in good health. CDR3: CASRPGTAPNYGYTF. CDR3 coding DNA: TGTGCCAGCCGTCCCGGGACGGCCCCGAACTATGGCTACACCTTC.